The next 20 T cell receptor beta chains were all read from a single sample in a study of shared clonotypes between healthy human individuals. The assay was immunoSEQ multiplex PCR, and TCRdb's table has in-frame clones only and misses some. The sample shows around 340,000 clones, 73% of them seen only once. The specimen sequenced was memory CD4+ T cells sorted from blood. Subset in this sample: CD45RA-negative fraction. The receptor source for this set is a man in his thirties or forties in good health.

The rearrangement links TRBV5-6 to TRBJ2-2; perhaps TRBD2 as D (6 bases). V was shortened by 0 bases and J by 0 bases, with 15 bases between the two germline ends. CDR1 is SGHDT and CDR2 is YYEEEE in the germline V gene. This CDR3 has 18 residues. The CDR3 loop reads CASSLVLGGNANTGELFF. CDR3 nucleotide sequence: TGTGCCAGCAGCTTGGTATTGGGGGGAAACGCGAACACCGGGGAGCTGTTTTTT.

The chain is built from TRBV6-1 and TRBJ2-5; TRBD1 matches at 10 bases. J lost 6 bases, V lost 6 bases, and 10 bases had no gene match. CDR3 length equals 15 residues. The germline CDR1 and CDR2 sequences are MNHNS and SASEGT. For the CDR3, the DNA is TGTGCCAGCAGACCCGGACAGGGGGGATTGAAGACCCAGTACTTC. Its protein product is CASRPGQGGLKTQYF.

As for this clone: The same CDR3 arises from other DNA sequences in this sample as well. This sequence joins TRBV11-2 and TRBJ2-3; no clear D gene. Germline V lookup: CDR1 SGHAT, CDR2 FQNNGV. This CDR3 is built from 11 residues. V lost 2 bases and J lost 6, with 3 bases in between. CDR3 DNA sequence: TGTGCCAGCAGCTTATCGGATACGCAGTATTTT. Residues: CASSLSDTQYF.

The genes are TRBV5-6 and TRBJ2-2; D unclear. Trimming took off 0 bases at V and 4 bases at J, with 4 bases between the two ends. The germline V gene encodes CDR1 SGHDT and CDR2 YYEEEE. This CDR3 contains 13 residues. CDR3 DNA: TGTGCCAGCAGCTTGGCCTCCACCGGGGAGCTGTTTTTT. This translates into CASSLASTGELFF.

V gene TRBV7-9 combines with J gene TRBJ1-1; weak D call: TRBD1 (5 bases). Trimming left V 5 bases short and J 1 base short, with 11 bases between. The CDR3 is 14 residues long. Looked up from germline, CDR1 is SEHNR and CDR2 is FQNEAQ (reference sequence). CDR3 region: CASSPGTKNTEAFF. The CDR3 DNA sequence: TGTGCCAGCAGCCCCGGGACGAAGAACACTGAAGCTTTCTTT.

The CDR3 spells CASSVAVGNAYEQYF. In nucleotides, the CDR3 is TGTGCCAGCAGCGTAGCGGTTGGCAACGCCTACGAGCAGTACTTC. The chain joins TRBV9 to TRBJ2-7, with D uncertain. The CDR3 is made up of 15 amino acids. Trimming stripped 0 bases from V and 2 bases from J, with 12 bases between. Germline loops: CDR1 SGDLS, CDR2 YYNGEE.

Comment on this clone: A much larger clonotype is one base distant, so this may be a read error. The sample carries other DNA sequences with the same CDR3. The J gene is TRBJ2-3, the V gene TRBV29-1; possible D gene TRBD2, 7 bases. This CDR3 spans 14 amino acids. Germline V gene sequence: CDR1 SQVTM, CDR2 ANQGSEA. The V end lost 1 base, the J end lost 4 bases, and 12 bases lay between the germline ends. The CDR3 sequence is CSVEGGRGADTQYF. As DNA, the CDR3 is TGCAGCGTTGAAGGAGGGAGGGGGGCAGATACGCAGTATTTT.

J is TRBJ2-4 and V is TRBV2; D is uncertain. The V gene's germline CDR1 is SNHLY and CDR2 FYNNEI. The germline V and J ends were trimmed by 4 bases and 3 bases, with 7 bases remaining between them. CDR3 length: 13 residues. The CDR3 sequence: CASSGGGKNIQYF. The CDR3 DNA sequence: TGTGCCAGCAGTGGGGGTGGCAAAAACATTCAGTACTTC.

J is TRBJ2-1 and V is TRBV4-1, with 10 positions matching TRBD2. CDR3 length: 15 amino acids. Germline trimming cut 3 bases from V and 7 bases from J; bases unmatched to any gene: 6. CDR1 MGHRA and CDR2 YSYEKL come from the germline V gene. The CDR3 DNA sequence: TGCGCCAGCAGCCAGCCCGCTAGCGGGAGTAATGAGCAGTTCTTC. Protein product: CASSQPASGSNEQFF.

The V call is TRBV29-1, the J call TRBJ1-5, with D maybe TRBD1 (5 bases). In germline, CDR1 is SQVTM, CDR2 ANQGSEA. The length of the CDR3 is 13 residues. Trimming took off 4 bases at V and 3 bases at J, with 10 bases between the two ends. The CDR3 sequence: CSVGGGVNQPQHF. CDR3 DNA: TGCAGCGTTGGGGGGGGAGTCAATCAGCCCCAGCATTTT.

This clone has only a few counts. V and J are TRBV13 and TRBJ1-5; no definite D call. Trimming stripped 0 bases from V and 9 bases from J, with 12 bases between. Germline V lookup: CDR1 PRHDT, CDR2 FYEKMQ (reference sequence). The CDR3 runs to 14 residues. The DNA for the CDR3 is TGTGCCAGCAGCTTAGGAGGTTCCCGTCGGCCCCAGCATTTT. Encoded protein: CASSLGGSRRPQHF. Full variable domain (rest looked up from reference TRBV13 and TRBJ1-5): AAGVIQSPRHLIKEKRETATLKCYPIPRHDTVYWYQQGPGQDPQFLISFYEKMQSDKGSIPDRFSAQQFSDYHSELNMSSLELGDSALYFCASSLGGSRRPQHFGDGTRLSIL.

This clone was detected once. V and J are TRBV5-4 and TRBJ2-1; TRBD2 aligns across 10 bases. With V trimmed by 3 bases and J by 3 bases, 9 bases remained unmatched. Looked up from germline, CDR1 is SGHNT and CDR2 is YYREEE (reference sequence). The CDR3 sequence is 17 residues long. This CDR3 is CASSSRKRGGDYNEQFF. The CDR3 DNA reads TGTGCCAGCAGCTCGCGAAAGCGGGGGGGGGACTACAATGAGCAGTTCTTC.

CDR3 residues: CASSLFGEGSYGYTF. The CDR3 coding sequence is TGTGCCAGCAGTTTATTTGGGGAGGGGAGCTATGGCTACACCTTC. This rearrangement joins TRBV27 to TRBJ1-2; possibly TRBD1 for D (5 bases). The CDR3 spans 15 residues. Germline V lookup: CDR1 MNHEY, CDR2 SMNVEV (reference sequence). V was cut by 1 base and J by 4 bases, with 13 bases left in between.

The chain uses TRBV9 and TRBJ1-1, with no clear D. The CDR3 runs 14 residues. V was trimmed by 7 bases and J by 5 bases, leaving 18 bases between them. Germline V gene lookup returns CDR1 SGDLS and CDR2 YYNGEE. In DNA, the CDR3 is TGTGCCAGCGGGGTATCCCCTCGAGGGACTGAAGCTTTCTTT. Translating it yields CASGVSPRGTEAFF.

The chain links TRBV18 to TRBJ2-1; 8 nucleotides align to TRBD2. Unmatched junction bases numbered 2, after V lost 5 bases and J lost 5 bases. This CDR3 spans 13 amino acids. Germline V gene sequence: CDR1 KGHSH, CDR2 LQKENI. CDR3 region: CASSAGGNNEQFF. CDR3 DNA: TGTGCCAGCTCAGCGGGAGGCAACAATGAGCAGTTCTTC.

CDR3 region: CASSEDRDSRSSPLHF. The CDR3 DNA is TGCGCCAGCAGTGAGGATCGAGACTCTCGGTCTTCACCCCTCCACTTT. The rearrangement links TRBV10-2 to TRBJ1-6; D gene unclear. Trimming removed 2 bases at V and 9 bases at J, with 17 bases between. This CDR3 comprises 16 residues. Germline V lookup: CDR1 WSHSY, CDR2 SAAADI.

The J gene is TRBJ1-2, the V gene TRBV5-1; 8 bases are a match to TRBD1. The trim removed 8 bases at V and 7 bases at J, leaving 16 bases unmatched. The CDR3 runs to 15 residues. The V gene's germline CDR1 is SGHRS and CDR2 YFSETQ. The chain's CDR3 is CASSLPPGTGGGYTF. For the CDR3, the DNA is TGCGCCAGTTCGTTACCTCCCGGTACAGGGGGTGGCTACACCTTC. The variable domain in full, with the rest retrieved from reference TRBV5-1 and TRBJ1-2, is KAGVTQTPRYLIKTRGQQVTLSCSPISGHRSVSWYQQTPGQGLQFLFEYFSETQRNKGNFPGRFSGRQFSNSRSEMNVSTLELGDSALYLCASSLPPGTGGGYTFGSGTRLTVV.

The chain uses TRBV19 and TRBJ1-1; D remains unclear. The CDR3 spans 16 residues. Germline CDR1 and CDR2: LNHDA and SQIVND (reference sequence). The germline V and J ends were trimmed by 6 bases and 0 bases, with 17 bases remaining between them. The CDR3 coding sequence is TGTGCCAGTAGCAACTCGAACGGACCGATGAACACTGAAGCTTTCTTT. Translation gives CASSNSNGPMNTEAFF.

The V call is TRBV19, the J call TRBJ2-1; 9 bases match TRBD2. CDR1 and CDR2 from the germline V gene are LNHDA and SQIVND (reference sequence). CDR3 length: 17 residues. V was clipped by 4 bases and J by 3 bases; unmatched bases: 10. The CDR3 sequence: CASSKPRTSENYNEQFF. CDR3 nucleotides: TGTGCCAGTAGTAAACCAAGGACTAGCGAGAACTACAATGAGCAGTTCTTC.

The V and J genes are TRBV18 and TRBJ1-6, with TRBD1 matching over 7 bases. CDR3 length: 13 residues. The V gene's germline CDR1 is KGHSH and CDR2 LQKENI. The trim removed 3 bases at V and 8 bases at J, leaving 1 base unmatched. The CDR3 protein is CASSPGQDSPLHF. In DNA form, the CDR3 reads TGTGCCAGCTCACCCGGACAGGATTCACCCCTCCACTTT.